One and the same sample provided the 2 T cell receptor beta chains below, sequenced in a study of blood T cell repertoires in COVID-19. Libraries were prepared by immunoSEQ multiplex PCR; TCRdb keeps only in-frame clonotypes and omits some of them. This sample has approximately 500,000 clones; approximately 83% occur once, and the top ten carry about 3.2%. Sample: peripheral blood. These receptors were obtained from a human donor in a cohort sampled during active COVID-19.

The V gene is TRBV7-2, the J gene TRBJ2-1; 11 nucleotides match TRBD2. The CDR3 runs 17 residues. CDR1 is SGHTA, CDR2 FQGNSA, per germline. J gave up 12 bases and V 2 bases, and 15 bases lay outside the gene matches. The CDR3 DNA is TGTGCCAGCAGCTTACTTAATAGCGGGAGGGCCAAGGGTGGGCAGTTCTTC. Its translation is CASSLLNSGRAKGGQFF.

The gene calls are TRBV30 and TRBJ1-2; D is possibly TRBD1 (5 bases). Germline V gene sequence: CDR1 GTSNPN, CDR2 SVGIG (reference sequence). This CDR3 region has 11 residues. Between the trimmed V and J ends, which lost 3 bases and 3 bases, there was a span of 5 bases. The CDR3 reads CAWSRDYGYTF. The CDR3 DNA reads as TGTGCCTGGAGCAGGGACTATGGCTACACCTTC.